The rows below give T cell receptor beta chains drawn from one sample of a study of cytomegalovirus exposure and HLA in healthy donors. TCRdb keeps only in-frame clones here, not all; method: immunoSEQ multiplex PCR. The data hold some 120,000 clones, with approximately 78% observed a single time. The specimen sequenced was PBMCs. The receptors were gathered from a man aged 30-40 years in good health and CMV-seropositive. Each CDR3 is given with its conserved first and last residue. Each record gives: D gene, J gene, V gene, clone size, CDR3 DNA, CDR3 protein. D genes are given only for firm matches. Where a row states a size, it is once, few, many or the class of an expanded clone; other rows omit it.

NA | TRBJ2-7 | TRBV18 | NA | TGTGCCAGCTCACCTCCGGTACGACAGGCTACGATGGTATACGAGCAGTACTTC | CASSPPVRQATMVYEQYF
TRBD2 | TRBJ2-7 | TRBV9 | NA | TGTGCCAGCAGCGTCGGCCTAGCGGGAGCCCCGGGTTACGAGCAGTACTTC | CASSVGLAGAPGYEQYF
NA | TRBJ1-2 | TRBV7-2 | NA | TGTGCCAGCAGCTTAGGACGACAGCCTTTGGGCGGCTACACCTTC | CASSLGRQPLGGYTF
TRBD1 | TRBJ1-5 | TRBV5-6 | NA | TGTGCCAGCAGCTACAGGGGGGCGAACAATCAGCCCCAGCATTTT | CASSYRGANNQPQHF
TRBD1 | TRBJ1-1 | TRBV6-1 | NA | TGTGCCAGCAGTGAAGCACGACAGGGGAACACTGAAGCTTTCTTT | CASSEARQGNTEAFF
NA | TRBJ2-2 | TRBV29-1 | NA | TGCAGCGTTGTCAGGGCGAACACCGGGGAGCTGTTTTTT | CSVVRANTGELFF
TRBD2 | TRBJ2-1 | TRBV4-1 | NA | TGCGCCAGCAGCCAAGGTCCAGCGGGAGTACGATACAATGAGCAGTTCTTC | CASSQGPAGVRYNEQFF
TRBD1 | TRBJ2-5 | TRBV9 | few | TGTGCCAGCAGCGTAGACCGGGACAGGGAGACCCAGTACTTC | CASSVDRDRETQYF
NA | TRBJ2-7 | TRBV10-3 | NA | TGTGCCACCTACGAGCAGTACTTC | CATYEQYF
NA | TRBJ2-1 | TRBV28 | NA | TGTGCCAGCAGTTCTAGGTACAATGAGCAGTTCTTC | CASSSRYNEQFF
TRBD1 | TRBJ2-3 | TRBV4-3 | NA | TGCGCCAGCAGCCAAGCCGACAGGGGCACAGATACGCAGTATTTT | CASSQADRGTDTQYF
NA | TRBJ2-3 | TRBV7-3 | NA | TGTGCCAGCAGCTTACGGGGGTGGGATACGCAGTATTTT | CASSLRGWDTQYF
NA | TRBJ2-4 | TRBV15 | NA | TGTGCCACCAGCAGAGCTGATCGGGCCAAAAACATTCAGTACTTC | CATSRADRAKNIQYF
NA | TRBJ2-3 | TRBV5-8 | NA | TGTGCCAGCAGCTTGGTGTTCAGCGGGAGCACAGATACGCAGTATTTT | CASSLVFSGSTDTQYF
NA | TRBJ1-1 | TRBV9 | NA | TGTGCCAGCAGCTCTAGGGGGGGCGAGACTGAAGCTTTCTTT | CASSSRGGETEAFF
NA | TRBJ2-5 | TRBV28 | NA | TGTGCCAGCAGGTCACAGGGTGGGGAGACCCAGTACTTC | CASRSQGGETQYF
NA | TRBJ1-5 | TRBV6-1 | NA | TGTGCCAGCAGTGATTCAGGGTCGGGGGGAAATAGGCCCCAGCATTTT | CASSDSGSGGNRPQHF
TRBD1 | TRBJ1-1 | TRBV18 | NA | TGTGCCAGCTCACCAGGAACAGGGGGAGGGAACACTGAAGCTTTCTTT | CASSPGTGGGNTEAFF
NA | TRBJ1-5 | TRBV19 | few | TGTGCCAGTACCCTGGCAGGGAGCAATCAGCCCCAGCATTTT | CASTLAGSNQPQHF
TRBD2 | TRBJ2-7 | TRBV27 | once | TGTGCCAGCTCGAGGTCTAGCGGGACCTACGAGCAGTACTTC | CASSRSSGTYEQYF
TRBD2 | TRBJ2-1 | TRBV7-8 | NA | TGTGCCAGCAGGGGACTAGCGGGAGTAATGGACTACAATGAGCAGTTCTTC | CASRGLAGVMDYNEQFF
NA | TRBJ2-5 | TRBV6-6 | few | TGTGCCAGCAGTTACTCGACGGGGACCCAGTACTTC | CASSYSTGTQYF
TRBD1 | TRBJ2-1 | TRBV7-2 | NA | TGTGCCAGCAGCTTAGCCGGGACAGGGTCATGGAATGAGCAGTTCTTC | CASSLAGTGSWNEQFF
NA | TRBJ2-3 | TRBV7-8 | NA | TGTGCCAGCAGCCCTTTCGGGGGAGATACGCAGTATTTT | CASSPFGGDTQYF
TRBD1 | TRBJ1-1 | TRBV7-2 | NA | TGTGCCAGCAGCTTAGCGATATGGGACAGGGTTACTGAAGCTTTCTTT | CASSLAIWDRVTEAFF
NA | TRBJ2-7 | TRBV4-3 | few | TGCGCCAGCAGCCAAGATGCGGCTAGCAACTACGAGCAGTACTTC | CASSQDAASNYEQYF
NA | TRBJ2-7 | TRBV29-1 | NA | TGCAGCGTCTTCCTAGCTGCGAGCTACGAGCAGTACTTC | CSVFLAASYEQYF
NA | TRBJ2-7 | TRBV27 | NA | TGTGCCAGCAGTTTCTCGGGCGGGACTTACGAGCAGTACTTC | CASSFSGGTYEQYF
NA | TRBJ1-2 | TRBV2 | NA | TGTGCCAGCAGTGAATCAGGGTACTATGGCTACACCTTC | CASSESGYYGYTF
NA | TRBJ2-3 | TRBV5-6 | NA | TGTGCCAGCAGCTTGCGAGGGGATACGCAGTATTTT | CASSLRGDTQYF
TRBD1 | TRBJ2-1 | TRBV19 | NA | TGTGCCAGTAGGCCAGGGGGCCTCTACAATGAGCAGTTCTTC | CASRPGGLYNEQFF
NA | TRBJ1-2 | TRBV6-5 | NA | TGTGCCAGCAAGATGACAGGTGGCTACACCTTC | CASKMTGGYTF
NA | TRBJ2-3 | TRBV29-1 | few | TGCAGCGTGGCGATACAGGGTATTGACTCGGATACGCAGTATTTT | CSVAIQGIDSDTQYF
NA | TRBJ1-2 | TRBV9 | NA | TGTGCCAGCAGCTCCTCTGGGGGGTCGGAAGACTATGGCTACACCTTC | CASSSSGGSEDYGYTF
TRBD2 | TRBJ2-1 | TRBV27 | NA | TGTGCCAGCAGTTCGTTGCTTTCGGGAGGGCCCGGTGAGCAGTTCTTC | CASSSLLSGGPGEQFF
NA | TRBJ2-1 | TRBV16 | NA | TGTGCCAGCAGCCCTTATACATCCTACAATGAGCAGTTCTTC | CASSPYTSYNEQFF
TRBD1 | TRBJ2-7 | TRBV18 | NA | TGTGCCAGCTCACCCAAGACAGGGGGCTCCTACGAGCAGTACTTC | CASSPKTGGSYEQYF
NA | TRBJ2-5 | TRBV6-5 | NA | TGTGCCAGCCGGGTAGGAGGGCGGGAGACCCAGTACTTC | CASRVGGRETQYF
TRBD2 | TRBJ2-1 | TRBV5-6 | NA | TGTGCCAGCAGCTTGGTGCCGGGAGGGTCCCACAATGAGCAGTTCTTC | CASSLVPGGSHNEQFF
NA | TRBJ2-5 | TRBV5-1 | few | TGCGCCAGCATCCGGGCCCAGGGAGAGACCCAGTACTTC | CASIRAQGETQYF
TRBD1 | TRBJ2-1 | TRBV10-1 | NA | TGCGCCAGCAGTGCCAGACCGGGACAGGGGATAATCGATGAGCAGTTCTTC | CASSARPGQGIIDEQFF
NA | TRBJ1-4 | TRBV6-1 | NA | TGTGCCAGCAGTGATAGGACACTTGAAAAACTGTTTTTT | CASSDRTLEKLFF
NA | TRBJ2-3 | TRBV29-1 | NA | TGCAGCGTTGAAGTAGGAGGGGCCACAGATACGCAGTATTTT | CSVEVGGATDTQYF
NA | TRBJ1-4 | TRBV6-6 | NA | TGTGCCAGCAGTGAGAGGTGGGGGAGGGGCGAAAAACTGTTTTTT | CASSERWGRGEKLFF